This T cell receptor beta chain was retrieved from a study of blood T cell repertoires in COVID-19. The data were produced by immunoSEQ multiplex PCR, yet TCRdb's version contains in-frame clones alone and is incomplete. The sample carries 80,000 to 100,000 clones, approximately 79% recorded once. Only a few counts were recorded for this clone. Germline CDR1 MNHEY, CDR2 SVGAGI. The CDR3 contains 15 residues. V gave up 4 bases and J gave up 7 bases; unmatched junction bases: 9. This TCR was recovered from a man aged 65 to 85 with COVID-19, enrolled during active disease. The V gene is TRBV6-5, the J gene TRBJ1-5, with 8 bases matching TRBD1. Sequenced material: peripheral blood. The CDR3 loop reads CASSSPGGFRQPQHF. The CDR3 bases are TGTGCCAGCAGTTCGCCAGGGGGCTTTAGGCAGCCCCAGCATTTT.